The entry that follows covers one T cell receptor (beta chain) sequence. Its target is not known. CD25-based Treg depletion was applied to purified naive CD4+ T cells. Findings of the study overall: The larger cohort examined one V-J beta rearrangement, not whole repertoires. Tumor Treg TCRs overlapped most with tumor naive CD4+ cells.

CDR1 is SGHDT, CDR2 YYEEEE, per germline. Trimming shortened V by 0 bases and J by 5 bases, and 9 bases separated the two germline ends. The CDR3 contains 13 residues. Constant-region reverse primers amplified full-length variable regions, followed by semi-nested Nested Universal Primer A PCR. TCRdb reanalysed the 5' RACE reads using MiXCR and keeps one entry per CDR3 protein. The sample yields about 54,000 distinct CDR3 sequences, roughly a sixth seen once. The sequence came from a female donor with breast cancer. Sequencing was done on a sample of naive CD4+ T cells sorted from blood. This sample's subset: naive CD4+ T cells, CD4+CD45RA+CD25-. The rearrangement links TRBV5-6 to TRBJ2-7, with no clear D. CDR3 bases: TGTGCCAGCAGCTTGGGACTTTTCGACGAGCAGTACTTC. The encoded protein is CASSLGLFDEQYF. Variable domain in full (rest from reference TRBV5-6 and TRBJ2-7): DAGVTQSPTHLIKTRGQQVTLRCSPKSGHDTVSWYQQALGQGPQFIFQYYEEEERQRGNFPDRFSGHQFPNYSSELNVNALLLGDSALYLCASSLGLFDEQYFGPGTRLTVT.